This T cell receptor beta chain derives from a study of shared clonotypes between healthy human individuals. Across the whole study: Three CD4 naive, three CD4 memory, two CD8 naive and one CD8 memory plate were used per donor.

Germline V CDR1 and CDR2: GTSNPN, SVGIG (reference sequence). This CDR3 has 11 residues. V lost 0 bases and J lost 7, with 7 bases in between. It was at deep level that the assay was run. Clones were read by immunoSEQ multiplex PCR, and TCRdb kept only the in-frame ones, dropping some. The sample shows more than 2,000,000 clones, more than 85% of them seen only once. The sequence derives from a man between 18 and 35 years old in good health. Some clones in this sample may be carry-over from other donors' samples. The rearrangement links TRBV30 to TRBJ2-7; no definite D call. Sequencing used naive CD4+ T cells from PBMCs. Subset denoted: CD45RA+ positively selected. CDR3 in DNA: TGTGCCTGGAGTGTCTGGATGGAGCAGTACTTC. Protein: CAWSVWMEQYF.